These T cell receptor beta chains were read from a single sample in a study of blood T cell repertoires in COVID-19. Profiling relied on immunoSEQ multiplex PCR, and the TCRdb table lists in-frame clones only, not all of them. The sample consists of about 100,000 clones, 92% of them appearing once. Sequenced sample: peripheral blood. The receptors originated from a man aged 65-85 years with acute or convalescent COVID-19. Both conserved end residues are part of each CDR3. D genes are given only for firm matches.

d_gene	j_gene	v_gene	CDR3aa	CDR3nt
.	TRBJ2-7	TRBV2	CASRRAGAYEQYF	TGTGCCAGCAGGCGGGCCGGAGCCTACGAGCAGTACTTC
.	TRBJ2-7	TRBV6-2/TRBV6-3	CASSYRGNEQYF	TGTGCCAGCAGTTACAGGGGGAACGAGCAGTACTTC
.	TRBJ2-1	TRBV19	CASSIVELIGSYNEQFF	TGTGCCAGTAGTATTGTGGAGCTGATTGGCTCCTACAATGAGCAGTTCTTC
.	TRBJ2-1	TRBV20-1	CSASSAGSYNEQFF	TGCAGTGCTAGTTCGGCGGGATCCTACAATGAGCAGTTCTTC
.	TRBJ1-1	TRBV6-5	CASSYAATMNTEAFF	TGTGCCAGCAGTTACGCGGCAACCATGAACACTGAAGCTTTCTTT
.	TRBJ2-5	TRBV24-1	CATSQGTPGETQYF	TGTGCCACCAGCCAAGGGACTCCTGGGGAGACCCAGTACTTC
.	TRBJ1-5	TRBV6-7	CASSYVRGLYNMSNQPQHF	TGTGCCAGCAGTTACGTCAGGGGCCTGTATAATATGAGCAATCAGCCCCAGCATTTT
.	TRBJ1-5	TRBV19	CASSNPSGSNQPQHF	TGTGCCAGTAGTAACCCATCGGGTAGCAATCAGCCCCAGCATTTT
.	TRBJ2-1	TRBV19	CASKQVNEQFF	TGTGCCAGTAAGCAAGTCAATGAGCAGTTCTTC
TRBD1	TRBJ1-1	TRBV25-1	CASSELGTGLTFF	TGTGCCAGCAGTGAATTGGGGACAGGGTTAACTTTCTTT